Listed below are T cell receptor beta chains from one sample, sequenced in a study of cytomegalovirus exposure and HLA in healthy donors. The assay was immunoSEQ multiplex PCR, and TCRdb's table has in-frame clones only and misses some. The sample has about 62,000 clones, about three quarters seen once; the top ten hold 9% to 10%. The sample consisted of PBMCs. These receptors were collected from a man aged 35 to 55 in good health and CMV-seronegative. The CDR3 runs from the conserved cysteine through the conserved F or W. D genes are given only for firm matches. Only some rows state a clone size, as once, few, many or a class for expanded clones.

>TRBV5-4|TRBJ2-1|NA|few
TGTGCCAGCAGCTTGGACCCAGGGGGGAATGAGCAGTTCTTC
CASSLDPGGNEQFF
>TRBV7-7|TRBJ2-3|TRBD2|NA
TGTGCCAGCAGCTTAGCAGGACTAGCTGGAGATACGCAGTATTTT
CASSLAGLAGDTQYF
>TRBV7-2|TRBJ2-1|TRBD2|once
TGTGCCAGCAGCGAGCTAGCGGGAGGGTCCTACAATGAGCAGTTCTTC
CASSELAGGSYNEQFF
>TRBV2|TRBJ1-4|NA|few
TGTGCCAGCAGTGCCGACAGGAGTAATGAAAAACTGTTTTTT
CASSADRSNEKLFF
>TRBV5-1|TRBJ2-7|TRBD2|NA
TGCGCCAGCTTGACAGAGACTAGCGGAGCTACCTACGAGCAGTACTTC
CASLTETSGATYEQYF
>TRBV6-1|TRBJ2-7|NA|medium-sized
TGTGCCAGCAGACCAGGTAACCGTTACGAGCAGTACTTC
CASRPGNRYEQYF
>TRBV27|TRBJ2-7|TRBD1|NA
TGTGCCAGCAGTGCCTTGACAGGGCAGAGCGAGCAGTACTTC
CASSALTGQSEQYF
>TRBV5-1|TRBJ2-3|TRBD1|NA
TGCGCCAGCAGCCGAGAACAGGGGGCAGATACGCAGTATTTT
CASSREQGADTQYF
>TRBV6-1|TRBJ1-1|NA|NA
TGTGCCAGCAGTCTAACGGTCCTTGACACTGAAGCTTTCTTT
CASSLTVLDTEAFF
>TRBV6-5|TRBJ2-2|TRBD2|NA
TGTGCCAGCAGCCGGGGACTAGCGGGAGGCGGGGAGCTGTTTTTT
CASSRGLAGGGELFF
>TRBV5-1|TRBJ1-3|NA|NA
TGCGCCAGCAGCTTAGGGGGGGCTGGAAACACCATATATTTT
CASSLGGAGNTIYF
>TRBV7-2|TRBJ2-7|NA|NA
TGTGCCAGCAGCTTCGATAGCTACGAGCAGTACTTC
CASSFDSYEQYF
>TRBV4-1|TRBJ2-1|TRBD2|NA
TGCGCCAGCAGCTCGCGACTAGCGGGGAATTACAATGAGCAGTTCTTC
CASSSRLAGNYNEQFF
>TRBV7-9|TRBJ2-5|TRBD1|once
TGTGCCAGCAGCTTACGAGACAGGGGCAGTGAGACCCAGTACTTC
CASSLRDRGSETQYF
>TRBV2|TRBJ1-2|NA|few
TGTGCCAGCAGTGTAACAGGGTCTAACTATGGCTACACCTTC
CASSVTGSNYGYTF
>TRBV7-8|TRBJ2-7|TRBD1|NA
TGTGCCAGCAGCCAACGGGGGACAGGCGTCGCCAACGAGCAGTACTTC
CASSQRGTGVANEQYF
>TRBV5-4|TRBJ1-2|TRBD1|NA
TGTGCCAGCAGCCTACAACCTGGACAGGCAATCTATGGCTACACCTTC
CASSLQPGQAIYGYTF
>TRBV6-5|TRBJ2-7|TRBD1|once
TGTGCCAGCAGCAGAGCAACCGACAGGGGCTACGAGCAGTACTTC
CASSRATDRGYEQYF
>TRBV5-4|TRBJ2-1|NA|NA
TGTGCCAGCAGCTCCCCTCCGCGCGGGGCCGGCAATGAGCAGTTCTTC
CASSSPPRGAGNEQFF
>TRBV2|TRBJ2-5|TRBD1|once
TGTGCCAGCAGTGACCCGGGACAGGGTGGGGGGTTACAAGAGACCCAGTACTTC
CASSDPGQGGGLQETQYF
>TRBV9|TRBJ1-2|NA|NA
TGTGCCAGCCGTCCTACAGGCGATAACTATGGCTACACCTTC
CASRPTGDNYGYTF
>TRBV5-5|TRBJ2-2|NA|NA
TGTGCCAGCAGCTTGTGGGGCGGGAAAGACACCGGGGAGCTGTTTTTT
CASSLWGGKDTGELFF
>TRBV27|TRBJ1-2|NA|NA
TGTGCCAGCAGAGGGGATGAGAACTATGGCTACACCTTC
CASRGDENYGYTF